This T cell receptor (beta chain) was sequenced in a study of Ad26.COV2.S vaccination and SARS-CoV-2 variants. Stated treatment: some 20 received Ad26.COV2.S at low or high dose, single or two shots; 5 received placebo; per-sample allocation not given. Sampling occurred on day 63 after the first vaccine or placebo injection. This adult donor, from Boston, was 18-55 years old. This CDR3 is built from 14 residues. Germline loops: CDR1 SNHLY, CDR2 FYNNEI. V lost 8 bases and J lost 0, with 10 bases in between. The protocol was immunoSEQ multiplex PCR, while the TCRdb copy is restricted to in-frame clones and leaves out a portion. This sample has 200,000 to 250,000 clones; over 75% occur once, and the top ten carry around 10%.

Sequenced material: peripheral blood, taken in a trial of Ad26.COV2.S vaccine versus placebo. The chain couples TRBV2 to TRBJ2-2; weak D call: TRBD1 (6 bases). The clonotype was recovered from a person between 18 and 59 years old who received the Ad26.COV2.S COVID-19 vaccine or a placebo. In DNA form, the CDR3 reads TGTGCCAGCTCCGGGACAACGAACACCGGGGAGCTGTTTTTT. Translating it yields CASSGTTNTGELFF.